These 21 T cell receptor beta chains share one sample of origin, sequenced in a study of blood T cell repertoires in COVID-19. Sequencing used immunoSEQ multiplex PCR; TCRdb keeps in-frame clones, though not all of them. Of some 150,000 clones listed, roughly 84% are singletons. The sample taken for sequencing was peripheral blood. The receptors originated from a human donor in a cohort sampled during active COVID-19.

The chain links TRBV5-1 to TRBJ2-7; possible D gene TRBD1, 5 bases. Trimming removed 0 bases from V and 2 bases from J, with 12 bases in between. CDR3 length equals 15 residues. CDR1 and CDR2 (germline): SGHRS, YFSETQ. Here the CDR3 DNA reads TGCGCCAGCAGCTTGGGACAGTTACGGACCTACGAGCAGTACTTC. It codes for CASSLGQLRTYEQYF.

The V gene is TRBV5-4, the J gene TRBJ2-1; the D is unclear. Germline CDR1 is SGHNT and CDR2 is YYREEE (reference sequence). CDR3 length: 13 residues. V shed 9 bases and J shed 5 bases, with 15 bases lying between them. Here the CDR3 reads CAIGAPRNNEQFF. The CDR3 DNA is TGTGCCATCGGAGCCCCTCGGAACAATGAGCAGTTCTTC.

V usage is TRBV5-6 and J usage is TRBJ1-2; D remains unclear. CDR1 and CDR2 from the germline V gene are SGHDT and YYEEEE. Trimming removed 3 bases at V and 2 bases at J, with 8 bases between. This CDR3 comprises 13 residues. CDR3 DNA: TGTGCCAGCAGCTACACACGAAACTATGGCTACACCTTC. Amino acids: CASSYTRNYGYTF. The entire variable domain, with the rest obtained from reference TRBV5-6 and TRBJ1-2, is as follows: DAGVTQSPTHLIKTRGQQVTLRCSPKSGHDTVSWYQQALGQGPQFIFQYYEEEERQRGNFPDRFSGHQFPNYSSELNVNALLLGDSALYLCASSYTRNYGYTFGSGTRLTVV.

CDR3 DNA: TGCAGCGTGGACAGGAAGTCTAACTATGGCTACACCTTC. It encodes CSVDRKSNYGYTF. The chain is built from TRBV29-1 and TRBJ1-2; 7 bases match TRBD1. Trimming removed 6 bases from V and 0 bases from J; junction bases left unmatched: 4. This CDR3 spans 13 amino acids. Per germline, CDR1 SQVTM and CDR2 ANQGSEA.

The chain links TRBV4-2 to TRBJ2-2; 9 bases match TRBD2. The CDR3 extends over 18 amino acids. CDR1 is LGHNA, CDR2 YNFKEQ, per germline. J gave up 6 bases and V 0 bases, and 11 bases lay outside the gene matches. For the CDR3, the DNA is TGTGCCAGCAGCCAAGAGGGAAGGCTAGCGGGATATTCCGGGGAGCTGTTTTTT. Protein: CASSQEGRLAGYSGELFF.

The chain couples TRBV4-1 to TRBJ2-1; a possible D gene is TRBD2 (6 bases). The CDR3 contains 15 residues. CDR1 is MGHRA and CDR2 is YSYEKL in the germline V gene. V lost 0 bases and J lost 8, with 14 bases in between. The CDR3 region is CASSQEWLALDEQFF. CDR3 DNA: TGCGCCAGCAGCCAAGAATGGCTAGCGTTGGATGAGCAGTTCTTC.

The chain couples TRBV29-1 to TRBJ1-2, with D possibly being TRBD1 (5 bases). Per germline, CDR1 SQVTM and CDR2 ANQGSEA. V lost 2 bases and J 1 base, leaving 14 bases between the germline ends. This CDR3 contains 15 residues. The CDR3 DNA reads as TGCAGCGTTGAACCGGCAGGGCGGCTTAACTATGGCTACACCTTC. This codes for CSVEPAGRLNYGYTF.

The chain joins TRBV28 to TRBJ1-2; no firm D call. The V end lost 4 bases, the J end lost 7 bases, and 10 bases lay between the germline ends. The CDR3 sequence is 12 residues long. Germline values: CDR1 MDHEN, CDR2 SYDVKM. CDR3 nucleotides: TGTGCCAGCAGTTCTCCTCAGGTTGGCTACACCTTC. Residues: CASSSPQVGYTF.

This clone has more than one count but fewer than ten. The V gene is TRBV11-2, the J gene TRBJ2-2; 9 nucleotides align to TRBD1. V lost 3 bases to trimming and J lost 7 bases; unmatched junction nucleotides: 12. The CDR3 length is 17 residues. CDR1 is SGHAT and CDR2 is FQNNGV in the germline V gene. The CDR3 region has the DNA TGTGCCAGCAGCTTTCCTGGACAGGGGAAAGTTATCGGGGAGCTGTTTTTT. Translating gives CASSFPGQGKVIGELFF.

The genes are TRBV5-4 and TRBJ2-3; a weak D match, TRBD1 (6 bases). Germline CDR1 SGHNT, CDR2 YYREEE (reference sequence). The CDR3 totals 13 residues. V was cut by 6 bases and J by 8 bases, with 16 bases left in between. The CDR3 region has the DNA TGTGCCAGCATGGACTGGGACAAGGGTACGCAGTATTTT. Amino acids: CASMDWDKGTQYF.

The chain carries TRBV11-3 and TRBJ2-5; D unresolved. Germline CDR1 SGHNT, CDR2 YENEEA. V was shortened by 5 bases and J by 5 bases, with 12 bases between the two germline ends. The CDR3 totals 13 residues. The CDR3 region has the DNA TGTGCCAGCAGCCAACTGCCCCGGGAGACCCAGTACTTC. Amino acids: CASSQLPRETQYF.

The V call is TRBV4-3, the J call TRBJ2-1, with 13 positions matching TRBD2. V shed 3 bases, J shed 4 bases, and the junction held 0 bases outside the gene matches. This CDR3 spans 15 amino acids. Germline V gene data show CDR1 as LGHNA and CDR2 as YSLEER. CDR3 sequence: CASSQTSGGYNEQFF. The CDR3 nucleotides are TGCGCCAGCAGCCAGACTAGCGGGGGGTACAATGAGCAGTTCTTC.

The V and J genes are TRBV7-2 and TRBJ2-3, with 7 bases matching TRBD2. CDR3 length equals 17 residues. V lost 3 bases to trimming and J lost 4 bases; unmatched junction nucleotides: 13. CDR1 SGHTA and CDR2 FQGNSA come from the germline V gene. The CDR3 sequence is CASSFGASGSGADTQYF. CDR3 coding DNA: TGTGCCAGCAGCTTCGGGGCTAGCGGCAGTGGGGCAGATACGCAGTATTTT.

The chain joins TRBV27 to TRBJ2-2; 8 positions agree with TRBD1. Germline CDR1 and CDR2: MNHEY and SMNVEV (reference sequence). The CDR3 spans 17 residues. The J segment lost 2 bases and the V segment lost 6 bases, leaving 11 bases of the junction unmatched. The CDR3: CASRLVGTGPNTGELFF. In DNA, the CDR3 is TGTGCCAGCAGATTAGTAGGGACAGGTCCTAACACCGGGGAGCTGTTTTTT.

The chain is built from TRBV19 and TRBJ1-6, with unresolved D. The CDR3 has 15 residues. Between the trimmed V and J ends, which lost 5 bases and 5 bases, there was a span of 13 bases. Germline V lookup: CDR1 LNHDA, CDR2 SQIVND (reference sequence). CDR3 nucleotide sequence: TGTGCCAGTAGTGTCCGCGGGGTTGATAATTCACCCCTCCACTTT. Translating gives CASSVRGVDNSPLHF.

Here the CDR3 DNA reads TGTGCCAGTAGCGCACAGGGGCCCTACAATGAGCAGTTCTTC. This gives the protein CASSAQGPYNEQFF. This chain links TRBV19 with TRBJ2-1; 7 positions agree with TRBD1. The germline CDR1 and CDR2 sequences are LNHDA and SQIVND (reference sequence). The CDR3 is 14 amino acids. With V trimmed by 6 bases and J by 2 bases, 4 bases remained unmatched.

The chain recombines TRBV27 with TRBJ2-2; TRBD1 agrees at 8 bases. The J segment lost 5 bases and the V segment lost 7 bases, leaving 9 bases of the junction unmatched. CDR1 is MNHEY and CDR2 is SMNVEV in the germline V gene (reference sequence). This CDR3 has 15 residues. This CDR3 is CASTTTDRGTGELFF. The CDR3 DNA reads as TGTGCCAGCACCACCACTGACAGGGGAACCGGGGAGCTGTTTTTT.

V gene TRBV10-3 combines with J gene TRBJ1-5; TRBD1 might be the D (6 bases). Germline V CDR1 and CDR2: ENHRY, SYGVKD. V shed 5 bases and J shed 5 bases, with 10 bases lying between them. The CDR3 runs 13 residues. The CDR3: CAISRQVDQPQHF. The CDR3, as DNA: TGTGCCATCAGTCGACAGGTCGATCAGCCCCAGCATTTT.

The V and J genes are TRBV19 and TRBJ2-3; the match to TRBD2 covers 7 bases. Trimming at V came to 2 bases and at J to 4 bases, leaving 6 bases not matched to a gene. The CDR3 sequence is 15 residues long. Germline CDR1 is LNHDA and CDR2 is SQIVND (reference sequence). The CDR3 sequence is CASSIPGLPADTQYF. Written as DNA, the CDR3 is TGTGCCAGTAGTATACCGGGACTACCAGCAGATACGCAGTATTTT. The full variable domain, rest sourced from reference TRBV19 and TRBJ2-3, is DGGITQSPKYLFRKEGQNVTLSCEQNLNHDAMYWYRQDPGQGLRLIYYSQIVNDFQKGDIAEGYSVSREKKESFPLTVTSAQKNPTAFYLCASSIPGLPADTQYFGPGTRLTVL.

This chain connects TRBV7-9 to TRBJ2-7; 9 nucleotides align to TRBD1. With 6 bases clipped from V and 6 bases from J, the junction kept 6 bases outside the gene matches. The germline V gene has CDR1 SEHNR and CDR2 FQNEAQ (reference sequence). The CDR3 sequence is 13 residues long. CDR3 sequence: CASRAGTGSEQYF. Here the CDR3 DNA reads TGTGCCAGCAGGGCCGGGACAGGGAGCGAGCAGTACTTC.

This chain uses TRBV12-3 or TRBV12-4 with TRBJ1-5, with D hard to call. The CDR3 totals 13 residues. Trimming took off 5 bases at V and 0 bases at J, with 5 bases between the two ends. The CDR3 protein is CASSPYSNQPQHF. For the CDR3, the DNA is TGTGCCAGCAGTCCGTATAGCAATCAGCCCCAGCATTTT.